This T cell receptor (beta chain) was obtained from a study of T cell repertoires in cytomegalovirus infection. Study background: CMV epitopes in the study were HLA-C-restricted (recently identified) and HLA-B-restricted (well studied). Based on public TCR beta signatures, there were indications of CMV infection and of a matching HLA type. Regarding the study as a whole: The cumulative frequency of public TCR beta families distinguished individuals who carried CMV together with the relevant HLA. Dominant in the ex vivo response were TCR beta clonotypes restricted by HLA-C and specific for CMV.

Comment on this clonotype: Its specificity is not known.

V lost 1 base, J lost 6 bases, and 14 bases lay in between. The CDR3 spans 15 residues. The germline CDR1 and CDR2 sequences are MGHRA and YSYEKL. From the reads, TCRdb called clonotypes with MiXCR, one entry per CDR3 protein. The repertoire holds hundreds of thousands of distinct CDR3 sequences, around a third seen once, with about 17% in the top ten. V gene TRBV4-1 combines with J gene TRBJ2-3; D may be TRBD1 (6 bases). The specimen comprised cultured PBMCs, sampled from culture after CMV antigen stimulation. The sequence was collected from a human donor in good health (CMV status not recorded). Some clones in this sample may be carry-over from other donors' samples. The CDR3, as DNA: TGCGCCAGCAGCCAAGTCACATCAGGGGAGGATACGCAGTATTTT. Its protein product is CASSQVTSGEDTQYF.